The 20 T cell receptor beta chains listed next were all sequenced from one sample in a study of cytomegalovirus exposure and HLA in healthy donors. Primers: 60 Vbeta forward and 13 Jbeta reverse. TCRdb's copy holds only in-frame clones and misses some; the assay was immunoSEQ multiplex PCR. The sample has around 110,000 clones; roughly 82% are singletons. Material for sequencing was PBMCs. The receptors stem from a man between 45 and 60 years old in good health and CMV-seronegative.

Concerning this clone itself: Additional DNA sequences in this sample encode the identical CDR3. The chain links TRBV4-1 to TRBJ1-1, with a weak D call TRBD1 (5 bases). CDR3 length: 15 residues. Deletions cut 1 base from V and 8 bases from J, with 17 bases between. CDR1 and CDR2 from the germline V gene are MGHRA and YSYEKL. The CDR3 loop reads CASSQVGGRGTEAFF. CDR3 coding DNA: TGCGCCAGCAGCCAAGTTGGGGGGAGAGGCACCGAAGCTTTCTTT.

The V and J genes are TRBV30 and TRBJ2-3; 7 nucleotides match TRBD2. J was trimmed by 5 bases and V by 3 bases; bases with no gene match: 8. The germline CDR1 and CDR2 sequences are GTSNPN and SVGIG (reference sequence). The CDR3 has 14 residues. The CDR3 reads CAWRGGMGLDTQYF. DNA for the CDR3: TGTGCCTGGAGGGGGGGGATGGGGTTAGATACGCAGTATTTT.

The rearrangement links TRBV29-1 to TRBJ2-1, with 12 positions matching TRBD2. The CDR3 totals 15 residues. Trimming took 2 bases from V and 7 from J; bases not matched to a gene: 6. Germline V gene data show CDR1 as SQVTM and CDR2 as ANQGSEA. The CDR3 coding sequence is TGCAGCGTTGAACCGGCTAGCGGGGGGGTGAATGAGCAGTTCTTC. Residues: CSVEPASGGVNEQFF.

The chain recombines TRBV7-9 with TRBJ1-4; weak D call: TRBD1 (5 bases). CDR1 is SEHNR, CDR2 FQNEAQ, per germline (reference sequence). The CDR3 consists of 15 residues. V was trimmed by 4 bases and J by 7 bases, leaving 16 bases between them. CDR3 nucleotide sequence: TGTGCCAGCAGCTCCCCGGGGGGTCGCGGTGAAAAACTGTTTTTT. Its translation: CASSSPGGRGEKLFF. Full variable domain (remainder filled in from reference TRBV7-9 and TRBJ1-4): DTGVSQNPRHKITKRGQNVTFRCDPISEHNRLYWYRQTLGQGPEFLTYFQNEAQLEKSRLLSDRFSAERPKGSFSTLEIQRTEQGDSAMYLCASSSPGGRGEKLFFGSGTQLSVL.

The rearrangement uses TRBV6-6 and TRBJ1-6, with D tentatively TRBD1 (5 bases). In germline, CDR1 is MNHNY, CDR2 SVGAGI (reference sequence). Trimming shortened V by 7 bases and J by 8 bases, and 21 bases separated the two germline ends. This CDR3 has 16 amino acids. The CDR3 spells CASKAPGGRRDSPLHF. DNA for the CDR3: TGTGCCAGCAAAGCACCCGGGGGGAGAAGAGATTCACCCCTCCACTTT.

This clone has more than one count but fewer than ten. The chain recombines TRBV4-3 with TRBJ2-3; 13 bases fit TRBD2. CDR1 LGHNA and CDR2 YSLEER come from the germline V gene. The CDR3 runs 17 residues. The junction had 6 bases not matched to a gene; V was cut back by 4 bases and J by 2 bases. The CDR3 sequence: CASSLEGLAGATDTQYF. The CDR3 region has the DNA TGCGCCAGCAGCCTGGAAGGACTAGCGGGGGCCACAGATACGCAGTATTTT.

The chain carries TRBV5-6 and TRBJ2-7; D is uncertain. This CDR3 region has 12 residues. Trimming removed 0 bases at V and 4 bases at J, with 5 bases between. Germline CDR1 and CDR2: SGHDT and YYEEEE. The CDR3, as DNA: TGTGCCAGCAGCTTGGGGCTTTACGAGCAGTACTTC. The encoded protein is CASSLGLYEQYF. Full variable domain (missing parts from reference TRBV5-6 and TRBJ2-7): DAGVTQSPTHLIKTRGQQVTLRCSPKSGHDTVSWYQQALGQGPQFIFQYYEEEERQRGNFPDRFSGHQFPNYSSELNVNALLLGDSALYLCASSLGLYEQYFGPGTRLTVT.

This sequence joins TRBV6-4 and TRBJ2-2, with TRBD2 identical over 8 bases. V was pared by 10 bases and J by 4 bases, with 8 bases of the junction left unmatched. This CDR3 comprises 14 residues. Germline CDR1 MRHNA, CDR2 SNTAGT. CDR3 region: CATRLATSTGELFF. CDR3 DNA: TGTGCCACCAGACTAGCGACTTCCACCGGGGAGCTGTTTTTT.

The chain recombines TRBV5-1 with TRBJ1-4; D call uncertain. V lost 4 bases and J lost 0, with 16 bases in between. This CDR3 region has 17 residues. Germline CDR1 SGHRS, CDR2 YFSETQ. The CDR3 sequence is CASSPTLRVPTNEKLFF. The CDR3, as DNA: TGCGCCAGCAGCCCCACCCTACGGGTACCAACTAATGAAAAACTGTTTTTT.

The rearrangement uses TRBV9 and TRBJ1-2; 7 nucleotides line up with TRBD1. The V and J ends lost 4 bases and 2 bases, in that order; junction bases with no gene match: 11. The length of the CDR3 is 16 residues. Germline V gene lookup returns CDR1 SGDLS and CDR2 YYNGEE. The CDR3 bases are TGTGCCAGCAGCCCCGAAGACAGGGCATTGAACTATGGCTACACCTTC. It translates to CASSPEDRALNYGYTF.

The rearrangement joins TRBV7-2 to TRBJ1-2, with a weak D call TRBD1 (6 bases). The germline V and J ends were trimmed by 5 bases and 7 bases, with 20 bases remaining between them. This CDR3 has 15 residues. CDR1 and CDR2 from the germline V gene are SGHTA and FQGNSA. Here the CDR3 reads CASSPRGGEFAGYTF. Here the CDR3 DNA reads TGTGCCAGCAGCCCCCGCGGGGGCGAGTTCGCTGGCTACACCTTC.

The V gene is TRBV5-1, the J gene TRBJ2-2; 11 bases are shared with TRBD1. Germline trimming cut 4 bases from V and 4 bases from J; bases unmatched to any gene: 3. Looked up from germline, CDR1 is SGHRS and CDR2 is YFSETQ. The CDR3 is 15 residues long. The CDR3 coding sequence is TGCGCCAGCAGCCTGGACAGGGGGCCCACCGGGGAGCTGTTTTTT. It encodes CASSLDRGPTGELFF.

The chain recombines TRBV5-1 with TRBJ2-2; 7 bases map to TRBD2. Germline V gene lookup returns CDR1 SGHRS and CDR2 YFSETQ. V trimming: 0 bases; J trimming: 3 bases; junction bases outside the gene matches: 2. The CDR3 is made up of 15 amino acids. The CDR3 reads CASSLVSGYTGELFF. DNA of the CDR3: TGCGCCAGCAGCTTGGTTAGCGGGTACACCGGGGAGCTGTTTTTT.

The CDR3, as DNA: TGTGCCAGCAGCGGAGGGGGCTATAGCTCCTACAATGAGCAGTTCTTC. This encodes CASSGGGYSSYNEQFF. The chain employs TRBV5-4 and TRBJ2-1; tentatively, D is TRBD1 (7 bases). Germline V gives CDR1 SGHNT, CDR2 YYREEE (reference sequence). Trimming took off 4 bases at V and 0 bases at J, with 14 bases between the two ends. The length of the CDR3 is 16 residues.

V usage is TRBV4-2 and J usage is TRBJ1-1, with TRBD1 matching 7 bases. CDR1 and CDR2 (germline): LGHNA, YNFKEQ. V dropped 4 bases and J dropped 1; count of bases not matched to a gene: 6. The CDR3 consists of 15 residues. CDR3 DNA sequence: TGTGCCAGCAGCCCGATTCAGGGGGGGAACACTGAAGCTTTCTTT. It translates to CASSPIQGGNTEAFF.

This chain uses TRBV2 with TRBJ2-2, with D possibly TRBD1 on 7 matching bases. The ends were cut back, 4 bases at V and 5 bases at J, with 14 bases in the middle. This CDR3 is built from 15 residues. Looked up from germline, CDR1 is SNHLY and CDR2 is FYNNEI. The CDR3 DNA follows: TGTGCCAGCAGTGTGGAGGGGGCGAGTACCGGGGAGCTGTTTTTT. This sequence encodes CASSVEGASTGELFF.

The gene calls are TRBV2 and TRBJ2-5; D is possibly TRBD1 (5 bases). The CDR3 has 13 amino acids. Trimming took off 7 bases at V and 2 bases at J, with 11 bases between the two ends. Germline CDR1 reads SNHLY; CDR2 reads FYNNEI. CDR3 DNA: TGTGCCAGCAAGCAGACAGAACAAGAGACCCAGTACTTC. This codes for CASKQTEQETQYF.

The chain is built from TRBV6-1 and TRBJ1-1; D perhaps matches TRBD1 (5 bases). Germline V CDR1 and CDR2: MNHNS, SASEGT. This CDR3 region has 17 residues. The V gene lost 1 base and the J gene lost 0 bases, with 15 bases spanning the gap. This CDR3 reads CASSEEYNRPLNTEAFF. As DNA, the CDR3 is TGTGCCAGCAGTGAAGAATATAACAGGCCACTGAACACTGAAGCTTTCTTT.

The gene calls are TRBV5-1 and TRBJ2-5; TRBD1 matches 9 bases. The CDR3 runs to 15 residues. V trimming: 4 bases; J trimming: 4 bases; junction bases outside the gene matches: 8. Germline V gives CDR1 SGHRS, CDR2 YFSETQ. DNA of the CDR3: TGCGCCAGCAGCCCCGGGACAGGGCCGGTAGAGACCCAGTACTTC. Translating it yields CASSPGTGPVETQYF. Variable domain in full (rest from reference TRBV5-1 and TRBJ2-5): KAGVTQTPRYLIKTRGQQVTLSCSPISGHRSVSWYQQTPGQGLQFLFEYFSETQRNKGNFPGRFSGRQFSNSRSEMNVSTLELGDSALYLCASSPGTGPVETQYFGPGTRLLVL.

The rearrangement links TRBV2 to TRBJ2-1, with D possibly being TRBD2 (7 bases). V lost 10 bases to trimming and J lost 11 bases, with 12 bases between them. The V gene's germline CDR1 is SNHLY and CDR2 FYNNEI. The CDR3 runs to 10 residues. The CDR3 DNA sequence: TGTGCCACCAAGGGGGGGAAGCAGTTCTTC. Translating gives CATKGGKQFF.